The present TCR beta chain was sequenced within a study of T-cell memory formation after mild COVID-19. The sample holds many counts of this clonotype. TCRdb re-derived calls from the 5' RACE reads in MiXCR, one entry per CDR3 protein. Of under 250,000 distinct CDR3 sequences in the sample, approximately 15% were seen once. The germline V gene encodes CDR1 MNHEY and CDR2 SVGAGI. The CDR3 spans 15 residues. V was clipped by 4 bases and J by 0 bases; unmatched bases: 2. The TCR was taken from an adult woman who had mild COVID-19 (a few samples of this study predate the infection). Cell type and time point are not known. The rearrangement links TRBV6-5 to TRBJ2-7, with 11 bases matching TRBD2. Sequences were obtained from PBMCs or a T cell subset sorted from them (not recorded which). CDR3 nucleotides: TGTGCCAGCAGTTCCGGGACTAGCGGCTCCTACGAGCAGTACTTC. Translating gives CASSSGTSGSYEQYF.